This entry lists 32 T cell receptor beta chains sequenced from one sample in a study of graft-versus-host responses after intestinal transplantation. Generated by immunoSEQ multiplex PCR, the TCRdb table keeps only in-frame clones and is missing some. The repertoire holds tens of thousands of clones, with approximately 96% as singletons. Sequences were derived from PBMCs, sampled 16 days after intestinal transplant. The receptor source for this set is a human patient who received an intestinal transplant, so some T cells may come from the graft donor.

The V gene is TRBV7-9, the J gene TRBJ1-4, with D tentatively TRBD1 (5 bases). V was shortened by 6 bases and J by 4 bases, with 24 bases between the two germline ends. Germline loops: CDR1 SEHNR, CDR2 FQNEAQ (reference sequence). The length of the CDR3 is 18 residues. DNA of the CDR3: TGTGCCAGCAGAGACGATAAGCCCCGGGACGGCGATAATGAAAAACTGTTTTTT. It is translated as CASRDDKPRDGDNEKLFF.

This clone occurred a few times. CDR3 nucleotides: TGCGCCAGCAGCCAAGTCATACGGACGGAGTACAATCAGCCCCAGCATTTT. As protein: CASSQVIRTEYNQPQHF. V usage is TRBV4-3 and J usage is TRBJ1-5; D gene unclear. CDR3 length: 17 residues. The germline V and J ends were trimmed by 1 base and 3 bases, with 16 bases remaining between them. CDR1 is LGHNA, CDR2 YSLEER, per germline.

The chain is built from TRBV9 and TRBJ2-7; perhaps TRBD1 as D (6 bases). The CDR3 length is 14 residues. From germline, CDR1 is SGDLS and CDR2 YYNGEE. Deletions cut 1 base from V and 5 bases from J, with 13 bases between. The CDR3 DNA follows: TGTGCCAGCAGCGTATATACAGGGTCCGACGAGCAGTACTTC. This codes for CASSVYTGSDEQYF.

The chain couples TRBV11-2 to TRBJ2-2, with TRBD2 as a possible D gene (6 bases). Trimming removed 1 base from V and 0 bases from J, with 9 bases in between. CDR3 length equals 16 residues. Germline-derived CDR1 and CDR2 are SGHAT and FQNNGV. CDR3: CASSLVGGANTGELFF. In nucleotides, the CDR3 is TGTGCCAGCAGCTTAGTGGGGGGAGCGAACACCGGGGAGCTGTTTTTT.

The chain joins TRBV27 to TRBJ2-3; TRBD1 matches at 7 bases. The V and J ends lost 3 bases and 4 bases, in that order; junction bases with no gene match: 4. Germline V gene sequence: CDR1 MNHEY, CDR2 SMNVEV (reference sequence). This CDR3 contains 14 residues. CDR3 amino acids: CASSFRQGSDTQYF. DNA of the CDR3: TGTGCCAGCAGTTTTCGACAGGGTTCAGATACGCAGTATTTT.

V and J are TRBV7-8 and TRBJ1-1, with D uncertain. The germline gives CDR1 SGHVS, CDR2 FQNEAQ. The CDR3 is 15 amino acids. V was trimmed by 7 bases and J by 8 bases, leaving 23 bases between them. The CDR3 coding sequence is TGTGCCAGCACCCCCGGGCGATCCACGGCATTAGAAGCTTTCTTT. It specifies CASTPGRSTALEAFF.

The gene calls are TRBV28 and TRBJ1-5; D not resolved. The CDR3 runs to 13 residues. Germline CDR1 MDHEN, CDR2 SYDVKM. V dropped 2 bases and J dropped 2 bases, with 4 bases sitting between them. The CDR3 coding sequence is TGTGCCAGCAGTTTAGGGCGCAATCAGCCCCAGCATTTT. This gives the protein CASSLGRNQPQHF.

This clone appeared once. The chain couples TRBV30 to TRBJ1-5, with TRBD1 matching over 7 bases. Per the germline V gene, CDR1 is GTSNPN and CDR2 is SVGIG (reference sequence). This CDR3 contains 15 residues. Trimming at V came to 4 bases and at J to 6 bases, leaving 12 bases not matched to a gene. Here the CDR3 reads CAWTQGGRGPQPQHF. In nucleotides, the CDR3 is TGTGCCTGGACCCAAGGTGGTAGGGGGCCTCAGCCCCAGCATTTT.

The gene calls are TRBV7-3 and TRBJ1-1; D call uncertain. Germline V gives CDR1 SGHTA, CDR2 FQGTGA. The CDR3 has 13 residues. Trimming left V 5 bases short and J 1 base short, with 8 bases between. The CDR3 loop reads CASSPGGNTEAFF. The CDR3 coding sequence is TGTGCCAGCAGCCCCGGAGGGAACACTGAAGCTTTCTTT.

This sequence joins TRBV4-3 and TRBJ2-7; 9 nucleotides agree with TRBD2. The CDR3 sequence is 15 residues long. The germline V gene has CDR1 LGHNA and CDR2 YSLEER. Trimming removed 0 bases from V and 4 bases from J; junction bases left unmatched: 4. This chain's CDR3 is CASSQDTSGPYEQYF. Here the CDR3 DNA reads TGCGCCAGCAGCCAAGATACTAGCGGGCCATACGAGCAGTACTTC.

The genes are TRBV7-9 and TRBJ2-3, with D perhaps assigned TRBD1 or TRBD2 (5 bases each). V lost 0 bases and J lost 5, with 9 bases in between. The germline CDR1 and CDR2 sequences are SEHNR and FQNEAQ (reference sequence). This CDR3 contains 14 residues. DNA of the CDR3: TGTGCCAGCAGCTTAGCGGGACGTGTAGATACGCAGTATTTT. Translated, it gives CASSLAGRVDTQYF.

The rearrangement uses TRBV7-6 and TRBJ2-7, with no clear D. The CDR3 is made up of 14 amino acids. The ends were cut back, 5 bases at V and 2 bases at J, with 13 bases in the middle. Germline CDR1 reads SGHVS; CDR2 reads FNYEAQ. In DNA form, the CDR3 reads TGTGCCAGCAGCCCCGGACCCGTTCCCTACGAGCAGTACTTC. Translating gives CASSPGPVPYEQYF.

The genes are TRBV27 and TRBJ2-3; D tentatively fits TRBD1 or TRBD2 (5 bases each). The germline V gene has CDR1 MNHEY and CDR2 SMNVEV (reference sequence). Trimming left V 5 bases short and J 1 base short, with 10 bases between. The CDR3 has 14 residues. CDR3 bases: TGTGCCAGCAGTCTACTAGGGGGCACAGATACGCAGTATTTT. It specifies CASSLLGGTDTQYF.

This chain connects TRBV30 to TRBJ1-1; 9 positions agree with TRBD1. The CDR3 has 15 residues. V trimming: 0 bases; J trimming: 5 bases; junction bases outside the gene matches: 7. The germline CDR1 and CDR2 sequences are GTSNPN and SVGIG (reference sequence). The DNA of the CDR3 is TGTGCCTGGAGTGTTTCGGACAGGGGTGCTACTGAAGCTTTCTTT. Translation gives CAWSVSDRGATEAFF.

The chain combines TRBV6-6 with TRBJ1-5; D uncertain. Germline V gene lookup returns CDR1 MNHNY and CDR2 SVGAGI (reference sequence). The CDR3 length is 14 residues. Trimming removed 2 bases at V and 5 bases at J, with 10 bases between. CDR3 amino acids: CASSYDTEYQPQHF. CDR3 DNA sequence: TGTGCCAGCAGTTACGATACAGAGTATCAGCCCCAGCATTTT.

This chain connects TRBV11-3 to TRBJ2-7, with 7 nucleotides matching TRBD2. This CDR3 is built from 13 residues. The germline V gene has CDR1 SGHNT and CDR2 YENEEA. V shed 5 bases, J shed 3 bases, and the junction held 4 bases outside the gene matches. The CDR3 coding sequence is TGTGCCAGCAGCCCCCGGACTAGCTACGAGCAGTACTTC. Protein sequence: CASSPRTSYEQYF. The full variable domain, its missing parts supplied by reference TRBV11-3 and TRBJ2-7, is EAGVVQSPRYKIIEKKQPVAFWCNPISGHNTLYWYLQNLGQGPELLIRYENEEAVDDSQLPKDRFSAERLKGVDSTLKIQPAELGDSAVYLCASSPRTSYEQYFGPGTRLTVT.

Comments on this clone: This specimen includes other DNA sequences encoding the same CDR3. The V gene is TRBV28, the J gene TRBJ2-4; a weak D match, TRBD2 (6 bases). The ends were cut back, 8 bases at V and 0 bases at J, with 11 bases in the middle. The CDR3 has 14 amino acids. Germline V gene lookup returns CDR1 MDHEN and CDR2 SYDVKM. CDR3 sequence reads: CASRGSLAKNIQYF. The DNA for the CDR3 is TGTGCCAGCCGGGGGTCCCTAGCCAAAAACATTCAGTACTTC. Full variable domain (missing parts from reference TRBV28 and TRBJ2-4): DVKVTQSSRYLVKRTGEKVFLECVQDMDHENMFWYRQDPGLGLRLIYFSYDVKMKEKGDIPEGYSVSREKKERFSLILESASTNQTSMYLCASRGSLAKNIQYFGAGTRLSVL.

The chain is built from TRBV27 and TRBJ1-5; 10 bases agree with TRBD1. From germline, CDR1 is MNHEY and CDR2 SMNVEV (reference sequence). This CDR3 spans 15 amino acids. V was pared by 6 bases and J by 2 bases, with 4 bases of the junction left unmatched. The CDR3 sequence is CASSWTGGGNQPQHF. Here the CDR3 DNA reads TGTGCCAGCAGCTGGACAGGGGGTGGCAATCAGCCCCAGCATTTT.

The chain employs TRBV27 and TRBJ1-1; no definite D call. From germline, CDR1 is MNHEY and CDR2 SMNVEV (reference sequence). This CDR3 has 14 residues. The V and J ends lost 0 bases and 7 bases respectively, with 12 bases between them. The DNA for the CDR3 is TGTGCCAGCAGTTTATCTGTTGGAGGGAATGAAGCTTTCTTT. Residues: CASSLSVGGNEAFF.

The gene calls are TRBV2 and TRBJ1-1; 7 bases are shared with TRBD1. CDR1 SNHLY and CDR2 FYNNEI come from the germline V gene. CDR3 length equals 15 residues. V was pared by 4 bases and J by 4 bases, with 9 bases of the junction left unmatched. CDR3 sequence reads: CASSAVVGTATEAFF. The DNA for the CDR3 is TGTGCCAGCAGTGCCGTCGTGGGGACAGCCACTGAAGCTTTCTTT.

The V call is TRBV13, the J call TRBJ2-5; tentative D call: TRBD1 (5 bases). This CDR3 has 14 residues. Germline V lookup: CDR1 PRHDT, CDR2 FYEKMQ (reference sequence). Trimming pared 0 bases from V and 1 base from J, leaving 6 bases between. The CDR3 reads CASSLGQVQETQYF. In nucleotides, the CDR3 is TGTGCCAGCAGCTTAGGACAGGTCCAAGAGACCCAGTACTTC.

CDR3 sequence (DNA): TGCGCCAGCAGCCCGGAGGAGGGCGGGAGTTTAGATACGCAGTATTTT. This encodes CASSPEEGGSLDTQYF. The gene calls are TRBV5-1 and TRBJ2-3, with 7 bases identical to TRBD2. The CDR3 is made up of 16 amino acids. V lost 4 bases, J lost 5 bases, and 13 bases stayed unmatched. Looked up from germline, CDR1 is SGHRS and CDR2 is YFSETQ.

The rearrangement links TRBV19 to TRBJ2-3, with TRBD1 as a possible D gene (6 bases). V was trimmed by 4 bases and J by 2 bases, leaving 19 bases between them. Germline V gene sequence: CDR1 LNHDA, CDR2 SQIVND (reference sequence). CDR3 length: 17 residues. CDR3 DNA: TGTGCCAGTAGTACCGCCCGGGACACCCAAGACACAGATACGCAGTATTTT. Amino acid sequence: CASSTARDTQDTDTQYF.

The rearrangement uses TRBV4-3 and TRBJ2-2; unclear D gene. Germline CDR1 and CDR2: LGHNA and YSLEER. The CDR3 covers 19 residues. V gave up 3 bases and J gave up 3 bases, with 23 bases separating them. The CDR3 here is CASSHLFTWTAPYTGELFF. The CDR3 DNA reads TGCGCCAGCAGCCACCTATTCACCTGGACGGCCCCATACACCGGGGAGCTGTTTTTT.

This chain uses TRBV19 with TRBJ1-1; 8 nucleotides line up with TRBD1. The germline V gene has CDR1 LNHDA and CDR2 SQIVND (reference sequence). V shed 9 bases, J shed 4 bases, and the junction held 10 bases outside the gene matches. CDR3 length: 14 residues. The CDR3 nucleotides read TGTGCCAGCCAGAAACCTGACAGGGGCACTGAAGCTTTCTTT. Its protein product is CASQKPDRGTEAFF.

The V gene is TRBV9, the J gene TRBJ2-1; no definite D call. The V end was cut by 3 bases, the J end by 0 bases, with 10 bases between. The germline gives CDR1 SGDLS, CDR2 YYNGEE. The CDR3 length is 15 residues. As DNA, the CDR3 is TGTGCCAGCAGCGCCCCTCCCTCCTCCTACAATGAGCAGTTCTTC. It yields the protein CASSAPPSSYNEQFF.

J is TRBJ1-3 and V is TRBV18, with unresolved D. Germline V gene lookup returns CDR1 KGHSH and CDR2 LQKENI. The V gene lost 2 bases and the J gene lost 3 bases, with 14 bases spanning the gap. The CDR3 is 16 amino acids. CDR3 sequence: CASSPGPPRNGNTIYF. CDR3 bases: TGTGCCAGCTCACCAGGACCCCCCAGGAATGGAAACACCATATATTTT.

This chain links TRBV6-1 with TRBJ2-2; unclear D gene. Germline V gene data show CDR1 as MNHNS and CDR2 as SASEGT. This CDR3 is built from 12 residues. The V gene lost 2 bases and the J gene lost 7 bases, with 5 bases spanning the gap. DNA for the CDR3: TGTGCCAGCAGTGAATACTTCGGGGAGCTGTTTTTT. Translation: CASSEYFGELFF.

This chain links TRBV19 with TRBJ1-3; D is unresolved. V dropped 3 bases and J dropped 4 bases, with 10 bases sitting between them. CDR1 is LNHDA, CDR2 SQIVND, per germline (reference sequence). This CDR3 has 14 amino acids. CDR3 loop: CASSIKLSGNTIYF. For the CDR3, the DNA is TGTGCCAGTAGTATTAAGTTATCCGGAAACACCATATATTTT.

The chain is built from TRBV9 and TRBJ2-1; D unresolved. The CDR3 contains 15 residues. CDR1 and CDR2 from the germline V gene are SGDLS and YYNGEE. V was clipped by 0 bases and J by 0 bases, with 7 bases between them. CDR3 nucleotides: TGTGCCAGCAGCGTAGTCTCTAGCTCCTACAATGAGCAGTTCTTC. It translates to CASSVVSSSYNEQFF.

This clone was counted a single time. An end of the junction does not agree with germline; a read error may underlie this. The chain carries TRBV6-5 and TRBJ2-2; TRBD1 matches 7 bases. CDR3 length equals 15 residues. Looked up from germline, CDR1 is MNHEY and CDR2 is SVGAGI. The CDR3 DNA follows: TGTGCCAGCAGCCCTGTGACAGGGAGCACCGAGGAGCTGTTTTTT. This translates into CASSPVTGSTEELFF.

The rearrangement links TRBV5-5 to TRBJ2-1; weak D call: TRBD2 (6 bases). V lost 1 base and J lost 1, with 12 bases in between. The CDR3 totals 16 residues. CDR1 SGHKS and CDR2 YYEKEE come from the germline V gene (reference sequence). Here the CDR3 DNA reads TGTGCCAGCAGCTTGTCCGCGGGGAATTCCTACAATGAGCAGTTCTTC. Protein product: CASSLSAGNSYNEQFF. Full variable domain (outside the CDR3, taken from reference TRBV5-5 and TRBJ2-1): DAGVTQSPTHLIKTRGQQVTLRCSPISGHKSVSWYQQVLGQGPQFIFQYYEKEERGRGNFPDRFSARQFPNYSSELNVNALLLGDSALYLCASSLSAGNSYNEQFFGPGTRLTVL.